This entry concerns a single T cell receptor (beta chain). J lost 5 bases, V lost 4 bases, and 12 bases had no gene match. Germline CDR1 MNHNS, CDR2 SASEGT. The CDR3 extends over 17 amino acids. The assay was immunoSEQ multiplex PCR, and TCRdb's table has in-frame clones only and misses some. The sample has under 350,000 clones; around 89% are singletons. The data derive from a study of blood T cell repertoires in COVID-19. The sample taken for sequencing was peripheral blood. This receptor was identified in a middle-aged man with acute or convalescent COVID-19. The rearrangement joins TRBV6-1 to TRBJ2-3, with TRBD2 matching over 10 bases. CDR3 sequence (DNA): TGTGCCAGCAGTGGTTCCGAGGTCAGCGGGGGGGAAGATACGCAGTATTTT. Translating gives CASSGSEVSGGEDTQYF.